A single sample is the source of the 25 T cell receptor beta chains below, sequenced in a study of tumor and adjacent non-tumor tissue in lung cancer. The library came from three nested PCR rounds adapted from ARM-PCR protocols. In TCRdb, the multiplex PCR reads were re-called with MiXCR into one record per CDR3 protein. Of more than 35,000 distinct CDR3 sequences listed, roughly two thirds were seen once; the top ten hold 19%. The template was RNA from unsorted bulk tissue. The normal lung tissue was taken more than 3 cm from the tumor edge. Sequencing was performed on distant non-tumor lung tissue. All receptors come from a woman between 40 and 55 years old with non-small cell lung cancer.

This clonotype showed up just once. This chain uses TRBV5-6 with TRBJ2-3; a possible D gene is TRBD1 (6 bases). The CDR3 contains 12 residues. Germline loops: CDR1 SGHDT, CDR2 YYEEEE. V was pared by 6 bases and J by 12 bases, with 17 bases between. Here the CDR3 reads CASTQGTNIQYF. The CDR3 DNA follows: TGTGCCAGCACTCAGGGGACAAATATACAGTATTTT.

Details on this clonotype: A much bigger clone sits one base away, suggesting this may be a read error. This sequence joins TRBV20-1 and TRBJ2-3, with D possibly TRBD2 on 5 matching bases. CDR1 and CDR2 from the germline V gene are DFQATT and SNEGSKA (reference sequence). This CDR3 has 15 amino acids. The CDR3, as DNA: TGCAGTGCTAGGATGGCGGACTCTAGCACAAATACGCAGTATTTT. Its protein product is CSARMADSSTNTQYF.

By share, this clonotype ranks as medium-sized. The gene calls are TRBV14 and TRBJ1-4; D not resolved. Trimming shortened V by 5 bases and J by 5 bases, and 18 bases separated the two germline ends. Germline values: CDR1 SGHDN, CDR2 FVKESK. The CDR3 has 16 residues. The CDR3 DNA sequence: TGTGCCAGCAGCTCGACGTCGGCGGTCAAAAATGAAAAACTGTTTTTT. Protein sequence: CASSSTSAVKNEKLFF.

The J gene is TRBJ2-1, the V gene TRBV20-1; a possible D gene is TRBD2 (6 bases). Germline loops: CDR1 DFQATT, CDR2 SNEGSKA (reference sequence). This CDR3 is built from 19 residues. Trimming took off 0 bases at V and 4 bases at J, with 25 bases between the two ends. The CDR3 region is CSAREPPSPGGVIYNEQFF. Written as DNA, the CDR3 is TGCAGTGCTAGAGAGCCCCCCTCTCCGGGCGGGGTAATTTACAATGAGCAGTTCTTC.

As regards this clonotype: It may be a read error: a sequence one base away is much more abundant. The chain employs TRBV28 and TRBJ2-7; 7 bases are a match to TRBD2. Germline CDR1 is MDHEN and CDR2 is SYDVKM. The CDR3 runs to 14 residues. V lost 5 bases and J lost 6; bases outside the gene matches: 10. CDR3 amino acids: CASSPDLAAREQYF. The CDR3 DNA is TGTGCCAGCAGTCCAGACCTAGCGGCGCGCGAGCAGTACTTC.

The chain links TRBV20-1 to TRBJ2-1; 10 bases line up with TRBD2. Germline V gene lookup returns CDR1 DFQATT and CDR2 SNEGSKA (reference sequence). The J segment lost 8 bases and the V segment lost 3 bases, leaving 10 bases of the junction unmatched. This CDR3 spans 15 amino acids. The CDR3 reads CSARGTSVRAHEQFF. CDR3 nucleotides: TGCAGTGCTAGGGGGACTAGCGTGAGGGCCCATGAGCAGTTCTTC.

The V and J genes are TRBV4-2 and TRBJ2-1; no definite D call. Trimming shortened V by 0 bases and J by 8 bases, and 11 bases separated the two germline ends. This CDR3 contains 14 residues. Germline V lookup: CDR1 LGHNA, CDR2 YNFKEQ. The CDR3 sequence: CASSQDSGDDEQFF. DNA for the CDR3: TGTGCCAGCAGCCAAGATTCCGGCGACGATGAGCAGTTCTTC.

A word on this clonotype: A much larger clone differs by one base, so this may be a read error. The chain recombines TRBV5-6 with TRBJ2-7; 8 bases agree with TRBD1. Unmatched junction bases numbered 8, after V lost 4 bases and J lost 2 bases. The CDR3 covers 15 residues. Per germline, CDR1 SGHDT and CDR2 YYEEEE. CDR3 amino acids: CASSDWDRYPYEQYF. In DNA, the CDR3 is TGTGCCAGCAGCGACTGGGACAGGTATCCCTACGAGCAGTACTTC.

Details on this clonotype: Just one base apart from a much larger clone, this may be a read error. Without the conserved terminal phenylalanine or tryptophan, this CDR3 likely stems from a read error. The rearrangement uses TRBV12-5 and TRBJ2-5, with 13 bases lining up with TRBD2. V was pared by 7 bases and J by 1 base, with 6 bases of the junction left unmatched. Germline V gene data show CDR1 as LGHNT and CDR2 as FRNRAP. CDR3 size: 16 residues. The CDR3: CASARTSGGSQETQYL. CDR3 nucleotide sequence: TGTGCTAGTGCCCGGACTAGCGGGGGATCCCAAGAGACCCAGTACCTC.

A note on this clonotype: Relative to the germline gene, one junction end is altered; a read error may explain this. J is TRBJ2-1 and V is TRBV10-3; maybe TRBD1 (5 bases). CDR1 is ENHRY and CDR2 is SYGVKD in the germline V gene. The CDR3 is made up of 15 amino acids. The CDR3 sequence: CVISVGQGGYHEQFF. The CDR3, as DNA: TGTGTCATCAGTGTGGGGCAGGGTGGTTACCATGAGCAGTTCTTC.

This clonotype was counted once. This rearrangement joins TRBV11-2 to TRBJ1-5; D is uncertain. V was pared by 0 bases and J by 13 bases, with 10 bases between. The CDR3 loop spans 12 amino acids. The germline V gene encodes CDR1 SGHAT and CDR2 FQNNGV. In DNA form, the CDR3 reads TGTGCCAGCAGCTTAGAGAGCGTGACTCAGCATTTT. Protein product: CASSLESVTQHF.

This clonotype appeared many times. V is TRBV12-3 or TRBV12-4 and J is TRBJ1-5; TRBD1 matches at 8 bases. CDR3 size: 15 residues. V trimming: 4 bases; J trimming: 7 bases; junction bases outside the gene matches: 9. The CDR3 bases are TGTGCCAGCAGTTCCGGACAGGGCGTGGGACAGCCCCAGCATTTT. As protein: CASSSGQGVGQPQHF.

This clonotype was recorded a few times. With a much larger clone just one base away, this may be a read error. This rearrangement joins TRBV6-1 to TRBJ2-1; no definite D call. The germline V and J ends were trimmed by 1 base and 2 bases, with 6 bases remaining between them. The CDR3 covers 14 residues. Germline V gene sequence: CDR1 MNHNS, CDR2 SASEGT. The CDR3 is CASSEGTAYNEQFF. The CDR3 nucleotides are TGTGCCAGCAGTGAAGGGACCGCCTACAATGAGCAGTTCTTC.

This clonotype was seen a few times. The V and J genes are TRBV20-1 and TRBJ2-2; D not resolved. Trimming took off 5 bases at V and 4 bases at J, with 14 bases between the two ends. There are 14 residues in the CDR3. In germline, CDR1 is DFQATT, CDR2 SNEGSKA (reference sequence). The chain's CDR3 is CSALWKRSTGELFF. CDR3 bases: TGCAGTGCTCTGTGGAAACGGAGCACCGGGGAGCTGTTTTTT.

As concerns this clonotype: An end of the junction differs from the germline gene, which may be a read error. The chain uses TRBV11-3 and TRBJ2-1, with D tentatively TRBD1 (5 bases). The CDR3 has 13 residues. Germline V CDR1 and CDR2: SGHNT, YENEEA. The CDR3 is CASGSGHVHDQFF. Here the CDR3 DNA reads TGTGCCAGCGGTTCCGGACACGTCCATGATCAGTTCTTC.

The chain joins TRBV28 to TRBJ1-6; 7 positions agree with TRBD1. Unmatched junction bases numbered 9, after V lost 10 bases and J lost 6 bases. CDR3 length equals 14 residues. Germline CDR1 is MDHEN and CDR2 is SYDVKM. The DNA of the CDR3 is TGTGCCACCCTAGCGGGACAGTGTAATTCACCCCTCCACTTT. It codes for CATLAGQCNSPLHF.

This clonotype was seen at least ten times. CDR3 protein: CAISERTGRSNQPQHF. The DNA of the CDR3 is TGTGCCATCAGTGAAAGGACAGGGAGGAGCAATCAGCCCCAGCATTTT. The rearrangement links TRBV10-3 to TRBJ1-5; 8 bases fit TRBD1. This CDR3 contains 16 residues. Trimming cost V 3 bases and J 1 base; bases outside gene matches: 5. Germline V gives CDR1 ENHRY, CDR2 SYGVKD.

A note on this clonotype: Its ends do not fully match the called genes, so a read error is possible. The chain couples TRBV10-3 to TRBJ2-5; 8 nucleotides match TRBD2. CDR1 and CDR2 from the germline V gene are ENHRY and SYGVKD. The CDR3 loop spans 11 amino acids. The CDR3 nucleotides read TGTGCAATCAGTGAGCGGGAGACCCACTACTTC. Residues: CAISERETHYF.

On this clonotype: Compared with germline, one end of the junction differs, possibly owing to a read error. J is TRBJ2-3 and V is TRBV10-2; no reliable D call. The V gene's germline CDR1 is WSHSY and CDR2 SAAADI. CDR3 length: 16 amino acids. CDR3 region: CASRLTPNGLTDMQYF. The CDR3 bases are TGTGCCAGCAGATTGACGCCTAACGGCCTCACAGATATGCAGTATTTT.

This clonotype was picked up a small number of times. A single base separates this from a much larger clone, so it may be a read error. The V call is TRBV5-6, the J call TRBJ1-2, with 10 bases fitting TRBD1. The CDR3 is 15 amino acids. CDR1 and CDR2 (germline): SGHDT, YYEEEE. This CDR3 is CTSSPDRGRFHGYTF. In nucleotides, the CDR3 is TGTACCAGCAGCCCTGACAGGGGGCGCTTCCATGGCTACACCTTC. Full variable domain (outside the CDR3, taken from reference TRBV5-6 and TRBJ1-2): DAGVTQSPTHLIKTRGQQVTLRCSPKSGHDTVSWYQQALGQGPQFIFQYYEEEERQRGNFPDRFSGHQFPNYSSELNVNALLLGDSALYLCTSSPDRGRFHGYTFGSGTRLTVV.

This clonotype has more than one count but fewer than ten. This clone may be a read error of a much larger clone one base away. This rearrangement joins TRBV30 to TRBJ2-2; 11 bases fit TRBD2. This CDR3 region has 15 residues. The germline CDR1 and CDR2 sequences are GTSNPN and SVGIG (reference sequence). CDR3 coding DNA: TGTGTCTGGAGGACTAGCGGGTTGAACACCGGGGAGCTGTTTTTT. Amino acids: CVWRTSGLNTGELFF.

As concerns this clonotype: Because it lacks the conserved phenylalanine or tryptophan at the end, this CDR3 is likely a read error. This chain connects TRBV28 to TRBJ2-7; 9 bases are shared with TRBD2. Germline V gene sequence: CDR1 MDHEN, CDR2 SYDVKM. The CDR3 runs 14 residues. J was trimmed by 0 bases and V by 7 bases; bases with no gene match: 4. CDR3 DNA: TGTGCCAGCAAGCGGGAGGCCAACTCCTACGAGCAGTACTGC. This translates into CASKREANSYEQYC.

In its sample, this clonotype was seen many times. This may come from a read error, since a much larger clone is one base off. V is TRBV11-2 and J is TRBJ2-3, with TRBD2 identical over 9 bases. Germline values: CDR1 SGHAT, CDR2 FQNNGV. The CDR3 is 17 residues long. The CDR3 spells CAGSLVGGGESTDTQYF. Written as DNA, the CDR3 is TGTGCCGGCAGCTTAGTTGGCGGGGGGGAAAGCACAGATACGCAGTATTTT.

This sequence joins TRBV5-4 and TRBJ2-2; possible D gene TRBD2, 5 bases. Germline V gives CDR1 SGHNT, CDR2 YYREEE (reference sequence). The CDR3 loop spans 14 amino acids. The CDR3 reads CVSSPEVHTGELFF. DNA of the CDR3: TGTGTTAGCAGCCCGGAGGTTCACACCGGGGAGCTGTTTTTT.

On this clonotype: Mismatch with germline at one junction end may stem from a read error. DNA for the CDR3: TGCACTGCGCAGACGGTAAAGGACACTGAAGCCTTGTTT. Its translation: CTAQTVKDTEALF. The chain recombines TRBV20-1 with TRBJ1-1; D possibly corresponds to TRBD1 (5 bases). The CDR3 extends over 13 amino acids. Germline V gene data show CDR1 as DFQATT and CDR2 as SNEGSKA (reference sequence).